The entry that follows covers one TCR beta chain sequence. The antigen it binds to is not known. Nothing much larger sits one base from this clone, and base qualities are not available. This specimen belongs to a study of blood T cell repertoires in COVID-19 (dated by TCRdb to 2020 to 2021). Study-level background: Samples from collaborators originated in the United States, Italy and Spain and spanned both the acute and convalescent phases of COVID-19. The prospective study material was composed of cDNA or gDNA derived from T cells, B-cell-depleted T cells, or PBMCs. Deeply sampled blood TCRbeta repertoires from subjects exposed to, actively infected with, or recovered from COVID-19 were included in the dataset. The repertoires were released in a freely available public database intended as a resource for research on the immune response to SARS-CoV-2. The samples were drawn from two sources: the first 160 participants of the ongoing ImmuneRACE study, and 1,254 subjects contributed by 6 global collaborators. Sample metadata almost always included a de-identified subject ID, COVID-19 status, age in years and sex. Where HLA class I and class II types were available, the types were taken from metadata supplied by the sample provider, not from assay-based typing. What the study reported, not specific to this receptor: The quantity of clinical and demographic metadata differed by source and by participant and was supplied without curation.

TCRbeta CDR3 regions were amplified from genomic DNA by means of the immunoSEQ Assay, a bias-controlled multiplex PCR. The source study handled its data this way. Nucleated cell counts per sample were estimated from amplification of reference gene primers within the assay. To quantify the absolute abundance of each unique TCRbeta CDR3 rearrangement, sequence reads were collapsed and filtered. Productive Simpson clonality was computed per sample as the square root of Simpson's diversity index over productive rearrangements. Entries here come from immuneACCESS through TCRdb and include only in-frame sequences with V and J called. Some clones fail to appear in such tables; in the studies checked, an unresolved V gene covers under half of the shortfall, and the cause of the remainder is unknown. V and J calls and clone size are given by that table; D and trimming were obtained from the DNA. This sample comprises about 150,000 clones, roughly 89% of them detected only once. The ten largest clones represent around 4.6% of the sample.

Collaborating institutions collected whole blood in K2EDTA tubes following their own protocols. For TCRbeta analysis, collaborator samples were shipped as frozen whole blood, as isolated PBMCs, or as DNA extracted from either sample type. From V the trimming removes 6 bases and from J it removes 4 bases, while the gene matches leave 10 bases of the junction unaccounted for. The germline V gene (reference sequence) sets CDR1 to LGHDT and CDR2 to YNNKEL. The CDR3 numbers 15 residues from cysteine through phenylalanine. The sequence is cut down to CDR3 DNA, 45 bases in frame from base 1. Sample: peripheral blood. The origin of this receptor is a human donor in a cohort sampled during active COVID-19. Rearrangement joined TRBV3-1 (or the pseudogene TRBV3-2) to TRBJ2-3; 7 junctional bases match TRBD2. In nucleotide form, the sequence is TGTGCCAGCAGTCAAAGCGGGAACCTCGCAGATACGCAGTATTTT. It encodes CASSQSGNLADTQYF.